This note documents a single T cell receptor (beta chain) sequence. Method: immunoSEQ multiplex PCR; TCRdb's copy keeps in-frame clones and lacks some. Found here are 60,000 or so clones, approximately 90% of them singletons; the top ten hold roughly a tenth. The source of the sample is a study of blood T cell repertoires in COVID-19. Overall study: The United States, Italy and Spain supplied acute and convalescent COVID-19 samples.

The CDR3 covers 15 residues. Germline V CDR1 and CDR2: SGHKS, YYEKEE (reference sequence). Trimming stripped 2 bases from V and 0 bases from J, with 12 bases between. The chain is built from TRBV5-5 and TRBJ2-7, with a tentative D call TRBD2 (5 bases). The receptor's source is a human donor with acute or convalescent COVID-19. The donor label of this sample is uncertain. Material: peripheral blood. CDR3 region: CASSFGSVSSYEQYF. The CDR3, as DNA: TGTGCCAGCAGCTTCGGTAGCGTAAGCTCCTACGAGCAGTACTTC. Looking up the rest from reference TRBV5-5 and TRBJ2-7 gives the full variable domain: DAGVTQSPTHLIKTRGQQVTLRCSPISGHKSVSWYQQVLGQGPQFIFQYYEKEERGRGNFPDRFSARQFPNYSSELNVNALLLGDSALYLCASSFGSVSSYEQYFGPGTRLTVT.